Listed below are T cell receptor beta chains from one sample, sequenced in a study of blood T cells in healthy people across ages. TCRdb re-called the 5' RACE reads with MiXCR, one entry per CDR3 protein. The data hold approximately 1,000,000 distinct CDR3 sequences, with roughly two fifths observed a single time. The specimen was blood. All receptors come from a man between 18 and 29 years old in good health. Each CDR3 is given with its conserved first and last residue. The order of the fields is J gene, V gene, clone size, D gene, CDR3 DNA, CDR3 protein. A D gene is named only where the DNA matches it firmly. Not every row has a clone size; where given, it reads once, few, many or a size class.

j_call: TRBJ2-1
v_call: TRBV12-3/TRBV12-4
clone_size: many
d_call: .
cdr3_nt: TGTGCCAGCAGCACATCTTGGTCCTCCTACAATGAGCAGTTCTTC
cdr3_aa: CASSTSWSSYNEQFF

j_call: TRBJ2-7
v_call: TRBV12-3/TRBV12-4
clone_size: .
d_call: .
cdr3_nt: TGTGCCAGCAGTTTGGGGGCTTATACGGGCGAGCAGTACTTC
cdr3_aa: CASSLGAYTGEQYF

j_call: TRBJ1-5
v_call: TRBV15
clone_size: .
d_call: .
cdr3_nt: TGTGCCACCAGGGGTTTTAACGAGGGCAATCAGCCCCAGCATTTT
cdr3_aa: CATRGFNEGNQPQHF

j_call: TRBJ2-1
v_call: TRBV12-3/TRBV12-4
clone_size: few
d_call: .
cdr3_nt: TGTGCCAGCAGTTTCTTGAGGGAGGACAATGAGCAGTTCTTC
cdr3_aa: CASSFLREDNEQFF

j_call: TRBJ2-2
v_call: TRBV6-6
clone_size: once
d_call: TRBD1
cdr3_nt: TGTGCCAGCAGTCTACGGGACAGCGCGAACACCGGGGAGCTGTTTTTT
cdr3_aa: CASSLRDSANTGELFF

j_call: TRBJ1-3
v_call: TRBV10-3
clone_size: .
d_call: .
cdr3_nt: TGTGCCATCAGTGAGCCCCCCGGCTCTGGAAACACCATATATTTT
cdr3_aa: CAISEPPGSGNTIYF

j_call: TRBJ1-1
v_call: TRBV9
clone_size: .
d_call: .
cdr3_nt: TGTGCCAGCAGCCCAAGCCGCGGGGCGAACACTGAAGCTTTCTTT
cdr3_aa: CASSPSRGANTEAFF

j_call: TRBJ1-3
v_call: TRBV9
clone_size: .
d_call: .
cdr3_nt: TGTGCCAGCAGCGACTACAGGGGAAACACCATATATTTT
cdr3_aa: CASSDYRGNTIYF

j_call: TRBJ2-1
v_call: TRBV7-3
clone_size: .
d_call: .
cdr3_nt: TGTGCCAGCAGCTTGGGTTTCATGGATGAGCAGTTCTTC
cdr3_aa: CASSLGFMDEQFF

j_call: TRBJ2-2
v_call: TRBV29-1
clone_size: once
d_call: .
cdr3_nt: TGCAGCGTTGAAGGGGCGCGGCGTAGCAGCACCGGGGAGCTGTTTTTT
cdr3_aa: CSVEGARRSSTGELFF

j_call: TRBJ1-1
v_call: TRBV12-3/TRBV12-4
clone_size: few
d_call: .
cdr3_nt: TGTGCCACCCGGCGTAGCGGGGCAGGGAACACTGAAGCTTTCTTT
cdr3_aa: CATRRSGAGNTEAFF

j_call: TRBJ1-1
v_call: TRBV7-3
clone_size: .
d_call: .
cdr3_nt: TGTGCCAGCAGCTTAACGCCGGGGTCTGAAAAAAGAGCTTTCTTT
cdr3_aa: CASSLTPGSEKRAFF

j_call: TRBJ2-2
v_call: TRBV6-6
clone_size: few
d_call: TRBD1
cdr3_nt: TGTGCCAGCAGCACGACAGGGGACACCGGGGAGCTGTTTTTT
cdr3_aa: CASSTTGDTGELFF

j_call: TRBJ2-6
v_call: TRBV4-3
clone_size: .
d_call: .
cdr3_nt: TGCGCCAGCAGTCAAGGGGCTGGTGGGGCCAACGTCCTGACTTTC
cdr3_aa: CASSQGAGGANVLTF

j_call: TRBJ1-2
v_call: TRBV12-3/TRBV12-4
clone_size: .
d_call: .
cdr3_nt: TGTGCCAGCAAGGGGCTAGTGGGTGGCTACACCTTC
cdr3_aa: CASKGLVGGYTF

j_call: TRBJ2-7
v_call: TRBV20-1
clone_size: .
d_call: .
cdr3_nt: TGCAGTGCTAGAGGAGAAAGGGAGGACCTCGACTACGAGCAGTACTTC
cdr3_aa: CSARGEREDLDYEQYF